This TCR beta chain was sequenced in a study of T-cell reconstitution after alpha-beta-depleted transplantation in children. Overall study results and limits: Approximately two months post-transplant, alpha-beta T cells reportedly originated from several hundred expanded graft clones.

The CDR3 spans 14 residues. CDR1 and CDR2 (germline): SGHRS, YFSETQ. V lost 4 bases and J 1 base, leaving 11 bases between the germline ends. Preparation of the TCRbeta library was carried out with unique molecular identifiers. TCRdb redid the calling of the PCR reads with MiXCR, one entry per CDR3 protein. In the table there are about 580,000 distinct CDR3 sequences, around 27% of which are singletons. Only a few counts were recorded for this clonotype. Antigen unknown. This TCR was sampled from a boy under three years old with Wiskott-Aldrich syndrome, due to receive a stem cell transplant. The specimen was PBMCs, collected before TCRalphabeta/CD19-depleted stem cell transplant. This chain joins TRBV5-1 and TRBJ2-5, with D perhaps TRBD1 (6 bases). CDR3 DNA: TGCGCCAGCAGCACTGGACAGCCCCAAGAGACCCAGTACTTC. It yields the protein CASSTGQPQETQYF.